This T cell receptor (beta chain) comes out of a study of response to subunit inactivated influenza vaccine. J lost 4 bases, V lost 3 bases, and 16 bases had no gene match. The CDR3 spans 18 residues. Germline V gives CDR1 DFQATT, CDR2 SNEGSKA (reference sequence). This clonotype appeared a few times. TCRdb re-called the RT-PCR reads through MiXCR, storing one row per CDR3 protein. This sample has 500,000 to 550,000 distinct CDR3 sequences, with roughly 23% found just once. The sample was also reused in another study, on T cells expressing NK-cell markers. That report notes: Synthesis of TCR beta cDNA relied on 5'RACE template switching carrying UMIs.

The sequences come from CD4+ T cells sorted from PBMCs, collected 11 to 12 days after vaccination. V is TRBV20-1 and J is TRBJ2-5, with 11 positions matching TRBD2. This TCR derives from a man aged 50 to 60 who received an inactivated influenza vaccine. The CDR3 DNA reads TGCAGTGCTAGGGGAGGCCTAGCGGGAGGACAGGGCTTAGAGACCCAGTACTTC. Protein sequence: CSARGGLAGGQGLETQYF.